A single sample gave rise to the 15 T cell receptor beta chains below, sequenced in a study of quantifying T cell responses using KT2 cells. Study summary: cDNA was made from DNase-treated RNA using alpha and beta constant primers.

An oligo carrying a UMI was ligated to the cDNA 3' end. First-round PCR used 3 to 4 cycles and beta primers RC1.1 and RC1.2 covering TRBC1 and TRBC2. TCRdb fed the UMI-ligation and nested PCR reads into MiXCR, producing one record per CDR3 protein. The data show 40,000 to 50,000 distinct CDR3 sequences, with around 15% seen just once and about 40% held by the top ten. Sequencing was carried out using PBMCs spiked with cells of the T cell clone KT2. These receptors were collected from a human donor.

A few counts support this clonotype. The V and J genes are TRBV12-3 or TRBV12-4 and TRBJ2-1, with 8 bases matching TRBD1. This CDR3 has 13 amino acids. The V and J ends lost 4 bases and 9 bases, in that order; junction bases with no gene match: 5. The CDR3 DNA sequence: TGTGCCAGCAGTTCTACACAGGGGGTTGAGCAGTTCTTC. Its translation is CASSSTQGVEQFF.

V is TRBV5-1 and J is TRBJ2-1, with D possibly being TRBD1 or TRBD2 (5 bases each). The CDR3 totals 16 residues. Germline V CDR1 and CDR2: SGHRS, YFSETQ. Trimming stripped 4 bases from V and 0 bases from J, with 14 bases between. In DNA form, the CDR3 reads TGCGCCAGCAGCCTCCCGGGGCAACGCTCCTACAATGAGCAGTTCTTC. This translates into CASSLPGQRSYNEQFF.

The chain carries TRBV3-1 and TRBJ2-1; 8 bases map to TRBD1. This CDR3 is built from 15 residues. Germline V gives CDR1 LGHDT, CDR2 YNNKEL (reference sequence). Trimming removed 4 bases from V and 7 bases from J; junction bases left unmatched: 9. CDR3 residues: CASSLPGQARNEQFF. Written as DNA, the CDR3 is TGTGCCAGCAGCCTCCCGGGACAGGCAAGGAATGAGCAGTTCTTC.

This clonotype was recorded many times. J is TRBJ2-7 and V is TRBV7-9; 12 nucleotides line up with TRBD2. The CDR3 loop spans 16 amino acids. The germline V gene encodes CDR1 SEHNR and CDR2 FQNEAQ (reference sequence). J was trimmed by 5 bases and V by 5 bases; bases with no gene match: 10. The CDR3 spells CASSKTPSGGADEQYF. The CDR3 DNA reads as TGTGCCAGCAGCAAAACCCCTAGCGGGGGGGCCGACGAGCAGTACTTC. The whole variable domain, filled in from reference TRBV7-9 and TRBJ2-7, reads DTGVSQNPRHKITKRGQNVTFRCDPISEHNRLYWYRQTLGQGPEFLTYFQNEAQLEKSRLLSDRFSAERPKGSFSTLEIQRTEQGDSAMYLCASSKTPSGGADEQYFGPGTRLTVT.

This clonotype was picked up a small number of times. This chain connects TRBV6-4 to TRBJ2-1; 8 bases fit TRBD1. Unmatched junction bases numbered 0, after V lost 2 bases and J lost 0 bases. CDR1 and CDR2 from the germline V gene are MRHNA and SNTAGT. The CDR3 sequence is 15 residues long. The CDR3 sequence is CASSDTGGSYNEQFF. The DNA for the CDR3 is TGTGCCAGCAGTGACACAGGGGGCTCCTACAATGAGCAGTTCTTC.

V usage is TRBV3-1 and J usage is TRBJ1-2; no clear D gene. The CDR3 is made up of 14 amino acids. Germline CDR1 is LGHDT and CDR2 is YNNKEL (reference sequence). The ends were cut back, 1 base at V and 6 bases at J, with 12 bases in the middle. CDR3 sequence reads: CASSQVGRSDGYTF. CDR3 bases: TGTGCCAGCAGCCAAGTGGGGAGGTCCGATGGCTACACCTTC.

This chain joins TRBV10-3 and TRBJ1-3, with a possible D match to TRBD1 (5 bases). This CDR3 is built from 15 residues. Germline values: CDR1 ENHRY, CDR2 SYGVKD. The ends were cut back, 6 bases at V and 0 bases at J, with 12 bases in the middle. The CDR3, as DNA: TGTGCCATCAGCCGGGACCAAAGCTCTGGAAACACCATATATTTT. As protein: CAISRDQSSGNTIYF.

This clonotype appeared a few times. V usage is TRBV6-5 and J usage is TRBJ2-5, with no clear D. V shed 0 bases and J shed 1 base, with 6 bases lying between them. CDR3 length: 14 residues. The germline V gene encodes CDR1 MNHEY and CDR2 SVGAGI. CDR3: CASSYSMGQETQYF. CDR3 sequence (DNA): TGTGCCAGCAGTTACTCGATGGGCCAAGAGACCCAGTACTTC.

The chain links TRBV4-1 to TRBJ2-6; D tentatively fits TRBD1 or TRBD2 (5 bases each). Trimming stripped 1 base from V and 12 bases from J, with 22 bases between. Germline CDR1 is MGHRA and CDR2 is YSYEKL. The length of the CDR3 is 17 residues. In DNA form, the CDR3 reads TGCGCCAGCAGCCAAGTTTCTCCGGGGCTCATCGCAACCGTCCTGACTTTC. It codes for CASSQVSPGLIATVLTF.

The chain recombines TRBV4-1 with TRBJ1-4; 7 bases map to TRBD1. The CDR3 runs 14 residues. V trimming: 4 bases; J trimming: 7 bases; junction bases outside the gene matches: 6. Germline assignment: CDR1 MGHRA and CDR2 YSYEKL. The CDR3 loop is CASSRQGRGEKLFF. The CDR3 nucleotides read TGCGCCAGCAGCCGACAGGGCCGGGGTGAAAAACTGTTTTTT.

This clonotype was seen more than once but under ten times. The V call is TRBV4-1, the J call TRBJ2-3; D is undetermined. CDR3 length equals 12 residues. Germline CDR1 MGHRA, CDR2 YSYEKL. The V and J ends lost 4 bases and 5 bases respectively, with 7 bases between them. CDR3 sequence (DNA): TGCGCCAGCAGCCTCCCTAAAGATACGCAGTATTTT. Protein sequence: CASSLPKDTQYF.

The DNA of the CDR3 is TGTGCCAGCAGTTATCAATGGGACAGGGCCTACAATGAGCAGTTCTTC. Its translation is CASSYQWDRAYNEQFF. The chain has TRBV6-5 and TRBJ2-1; 9 bases align to TRBD1. Trimming cost V 3 bases and J 2 bases; bases outside gene matches: 5. The CDR3 sequence is 16 residues long. Germline lookup yields CDR1 MNHEY and CDR2 SVGAGI.

In nucleotides, the CDR3 is TGCAGTGCTTGGGATGAGGGGGCTCTCTATGGCTACACCTTC. It encodes CSAWDEGALYGYTF. This chain joins TRBV20-1 and TRBJ1-2; 7 bases align to TRBD1. Germline loops: CDR1 DFQATT, CDR2 SNEGSKA (reference sequence). The CDR3 sequence is 14 residues long. Unmatched junction bases numbered 10, after V lost 5 bases and J lost 4 bases.

This clonotype is a singleton in its sample. This rearrangement joins TRBV7-2 to TRBJ1-6; D is uncertain. Germline-derived CDR1 and CDR2 are SGHTA and FQGNSA. Trimming pared 3 bases from V and 5 bases from J, leaving 2 bases between. The CDR3 has 12 amino acids. The CDR3: CASSFNNSPLHF. CDR3 sequence (DNA): TGTGCCAGCAGCTTTAATAATTCACCCCTCCACTTT.

The CDR3 spells CASTPIGGGSGNEQFF. The CDR3 bases are TGTGCCAGCACCCCGATAGGCGGGGGCTCGGGGAATGAGCAGTTCTTC. The V and J genes are TRBV27 and TRBJ2-1, with TRBD2 as a possible D gene (7 bases). The CDR3 runs to 16 residues. Germline V CDR1 and CDR2: MNHEY, SMNVEV (reference sequence). V was trimmed by 7 bases and J by 7 bases, leaving 23 bases between them.